There are a few counts of the clone carrying this T cell receptor beta chain. The target antigen is unknown. The V gene end was trimmed by 5 bases and the J gene end by 10 bases; junction bases not matched to a gene: 10. CDR3 length: 14 amino acids. The germline V gene has CDR1 SGHTA and CDR2 FQGNSA. The data stem from a study of T cell repertoires in cytomegalovirus infection. TCRdb re-called the reads with MiXCR, one entry per CDR3 protein. This table has 310,000 or so distinct CDR3 sequences, 25% appearing once. This TCR was recovered from a human donor in good health (CMV status not recorded). Some clones in this sample may be carry-over from other donors' samples. The material sequenced was cultured PBMCs, taken from culture after CMV antigen stimulation. This chain joins TRBV7-2 and TRBJ2-1, with 8 bases fitting TRBD2. The CDR3 region has the DNA TGTGCCAGCAGCCCCAGAGCGGGAGTTGACGAGCAGTTCTTC. This translates into CASSPRAGVDEQFF. Combining the CDR3 with reference TRBV7-2 and TRBJ2-1 gives the whole variable domain GAGVSQSPSNKVTEKGKDVELRCDPISGHTALYWYRQSLGQGLEFLIYFQGNSAPDKSGLPSDRFSAERTGGSVSTLTIQRTQQEDSAVYLCASSPRAGVDEQFFGPGTRLTVL.